These 28 T cell receptor beta chains share one sample of origin, sequenced in a study of PD-1 blockade in mismatch repair-deficient tumors. Clones were sequenced by immunoSEQ multiplex PCR, and TCRdb holds only the in-frame ones, with some missing. Of 100,000 to 150,000 clones listed, 85% to 90% are singletons. This specimen was peripheral blood, taken 44 weeks after starting pembrolizumab. The source of these receptors is an adult with mismatch repair-deficient cancer.

The V and J genes are TRBV11-2 and TRBJ2-5; 11 bases map to TRBD2. The CDR3 contains 15 residues. V was clipped by 1 base and J by 4 bases; unmatched bases: 2. CDR1 is SGHAT, CDR2 FQNNGV, per germline. CDR3 protein: CASSLGGLAGETQYF. The CDR3 DNA reads as TGTGCCAGCAGCTTAGGAGGACTAGCGGGAGAGACCCAGTACTTC. The full variable domain, its missing parts supplied by reference TRBV11-2 and TRBJ2-5, is EAGVAQSPRYKIIEKRQSVAFWCNPISGHATLYWYQQILGQGPKLLIQFQNNGVVDDSQLPKDRFSAERLKGVDSTLKIQPAKLEDSAVYLCASSLGGLAGETQYFGPGTRLLVL.

Comments on this clone: Other DNA sequences in the same sample also yield this CDR3. This chain joins TRBV28 and TRBJ1-4; 8 positions agree with TRBD1. The CDR3 consists of 14 residues. The junction had 2 bases not matched to a gene; V was cut back by 6 bases and J by 2 bases. CDR1 and CDR2 from the germline V gene are MDHEN and SYDVKM. The DNA of the CDR3 is TGTGCCAGCAGCAGACAGGGGACTAATGAAAAACTGTTTTTT. Its protein product is CASSRQGTNEKLFF.

The V and J genes are TRBV30 and TRBJ2-3; TRBD2 agrees at 7 bases. The CDR3 has 15 residues. CDR1 and CDR2 (germline): GTSNPN, SVGIG (reference sequence). The J segment lost 6 bases and the V segment lost 3 bases, leaving 12 bases of the junction unmatched. The CDR3 bases are TGTGCCTGGAGATCTAGGGGCGGGAGTTTTGATACGCAGTATTTT. It codes for CAWRSRGGSFDTQYF.

In DNA form, the CDR3 reads TGTGCCAGCCAAGACGGCGGACTGTTCTCTGGGGCCAACGTCCTGACTTTC. This codes for CASQDGGLFSGANVLTF. The gene calls are TRBV19 and TRBJ2-6, with a possible D match to TRBD2 (5 bases). This CDR3 contains 17 residues. In germline, CDR1 is LNHDA, CDR2 SQIVND (reference sequence). V was pared by 9 bases and J by 0 bases, with 18 bases between.

The rearrangement joins TRBV29-1 to TRBJ2-3; 7 nucleotides match TRBD2. The CDR3 loop spans 13 amino acids. Unmatched junction bases numbered 10, after V lost 7 bases and J lost 6 bases. Per germline, CDR1 SQVTM and CDR2 ANQGSEA. The CDR3 reads CSAERTSSDTQYF. In DNA, the CDR3 is TGCAGCGCGGAGCGGACTAGTTCGGATACGCAGTATTTT.

V is TRBV25-1 and J is TRBJ2-2; D is unclear. Trimming cost V 7 bases and J 4 bases, with 7 bases left between them. Germline V gene data show CDR1 as MGHDK and CDR2 as SYGVNS. This CDR3 comprises 12 residues. The CDR3 region has the DNA TGTGCCAGCATCACAGCCACCGGGGAGCTGTTTTTT. It translates to CASITATGELFF.

The chain has TRBV4-3 and TRBJ2-7; 8 bases fit TRBD2. Germline CDR1 reads LGHNA; CDR2 reads YSLEER. The CDR3 runs to 16 residues. V lost 0 bases and J lost 0; bases outside the gene matches: 4. CDR3 coding DNA: TGCGCCAGCAGCCAAGATCTAGCGGGCTTCTCCTACGAGCAGTACTTC. Encoded protein: CASSQDLAGFSYEQYF.

This rearrangement joins TRBV9 to TRBJ2-5; no definite D call. V gave up 3 bases and J gave up 1 base, with 13 bases separating them. The CDR3 consists of 15 residues. The V gene's germline CDR1 is SGDLS and CDR2 YYNGEE. The CDR3 here is CASSAQPDFQETQYF. Here the CDR3 DNA reads TGTGCCAGCAGCGCCCAACCCGACTTCCAAGAGACCCAGTACTTC. The variable domain in full, completed from reference TRBV9 and TRBJ2-5, reads DSGVTQTPKHLITATGQRVTLRCSPRSGDLSVYWYQQSLDQGLQFLIQYYNGEERAKGNILERFSAQQFPDLHSELNLSSLELGDSALYFCASSAQPDFQETQYFGPGTRLLVL.

This chain links TRBV27 with TRBJ2-6; 8 bases fit TRBD1. The junction had 8 bases not matched to a gene; V was cut back by 6 bases and J by 1 base. The CDR3 runs to 17 residues. The germline V gene has CDR1 MNHEY and CDR2 SMNVEV (reference sequence). The CDR3 protein is CASSPGTGESGANVLTF. The CDR3 DNA follows: TGTGCCAGCAGCCCCGGGACAGGAGAATCTGGGGCCAACGTCCTGACTTTC. Full variable domain (outside the CDR3, taken from reference TRBV27 and TRBJ2-6): EAQVTQNPRYLITVTGKKLTVTCSQNMNHEYMSWYRQDPGLGLRQIYYSMNVEVTDKGDVPEGYKVSRKEKRNFPLILESPSPNQTSLYFCASSPGTGESGANVLTFGAGSRLTVL.

The J gene is TRBJ2-6, the V gene TRBV5-1, with TRBD1 matching over 8 bases. J lost 0 bases, V lost 0 bases, and 8 bases had no gene match. Germline V lookup: CDR1 SGHRS, CDR2 YFSETQ. The CDR3 runs 19 residues. The CDR3 is CASSLGQGSSSSGANVLTF. In nucleotides, the CDR3 is TGCGCCAGCAGCTTGGGACAGGGGAGCTCCAGCTCTGGGGCCAACGTCCTGACTTTC.

The chain links TRBV27 to TRBJ2-1; TRBD2 matches at 10 bases. Germline CDR1 and CDR2: MNHEY and SMNVEV (reference sequence). This CDR3 region has 16 residues. The V and J ends lost 5 bases and 2 bases, in that order; junction bases with no gene match: 6. The CDR3 loop is CASSILAGDPYNEQFF. The CDR3, as DNA: TGTGCCAGCAGTATCCTAGCGGGAGACCCCTACAATGAGCAGTTCTTC.

The chain employs TRBV9 and TRBJ2-2, with TRBD2 matching over 10 bases. Germline V gene lookup returns CDR1 SGDLS and CDR2 YYNGEE. V dropped 3 bases and J dropped 1; count of bases not matched to a gene: 3. The CDR3 extends over 16 amino acids. DNA for the CDR3: TGTGCCAGCAGCGGTATAGCGGGAGGGAACACCGGGGAGCTGTTTTTT. Protein sequence: CASSGIAGGNTGELFF.

CDR3 sequence: CASSIGVPAGGPGYEQYF. Written as DNA, the CDR3 is TGTGCCAGTAGTATAGGTGTTCCAGCGGGAGGGCCGGGCTACGAGCAGTACTTC. The chain is built from TRBV19 and TRBJ2-7, with 10 bases that match TRBD2. The germline V gene has CDR1 LNHDA and CDR2 SQIVND (reference sequence). V shed 1 base and J 3 bases; nucleotides not matched to a gene: 12. The CDR3 runs 18 residues.

The J gene is TRBJ2-1, the V gene TRBV7-9; D uncertain. CDR1 and CDR2 from the germline V gene are SEHNR and FQNEAQ (reference sequence). The CDR3 spans 13 residues. The ends were cut back, 5 bases at V and 7 bases at J, with 12 bases in the middle. The CDR3 loop reads CASSPSDSNEQFF. CDR3 coding DNA: TGTGCCAGCAGCCCTTCAGACTCAAATGAGCAGTTCTTC.

V usage is TRBV27 and J usage is TRBJ2-3; 11 nucleotides line up with TRBD2. The CDR3 has 19 residues. Losses at the gene ends were 6 bases for V and 4 bases for J; bases not matched to a gene: 18. Germline V gene lookup returns CDR1 MNHEY and CDR2 SMNVEV (reference sequence). Written as DNA, the CDR3 is TGTGCCAGCAGGAGGTACGGGACTAGCGGAGATCCCATAGCAGATACGCAGTATTTT. Its protein is CASRRYGTSGDPIADTQYF.

In DNA, the CDR3 is TGTGCCAGCAGCTTAGTTAGCTTCGGGACCCAGTACTTC. Amino acid sequence: CASSLVSFGTQYF. The chain employs TRBV11-3 and TRBJ2-5; no clear D gene. Germline CDR1 is SGHNT and CDR2 is YENEEA. The V gene lost 1 base and the J gene lost 7 bases, with 10 bases spanning the gap. The CDR3 contains 13 residues.

The chain employs TRBV19 and TRBJ1-1, with D possibly TRBD1 on 6 matching bases. CDR3 size: 16 residues. Germline V CDR1 and CDR2: LNHDA, SQIVND (reference sequence). V lost 5 bases and J lost 11, with 27 bases in between. The DNA of the CDR3 is TGTGCCAGTAGTTTACCCGGCCGGGGGGCGGCTTGGGGGGCTTTCTTT. Its translation: CASSLPGRGAAWGAFF.

The CDR3 coding sequence is TGTGCCAGCAGCTTACCCCGGGACCGCCGGGTTGGTACGCAGTATTTT. Translation: CASSLPRDRRVGTQYF. The chain combines TRBV11-2 with TRBJ2-3; either TRBD1 or TRBD2 may supply D (5 bases each). The length of the CDR3 is 16 residues. Trimming took off 2 bases at V and 8 bases at J, with 20 bases between the two ends. CDR1 is SGHAT, CDR2 FQNNGV, per germline.

This sequence joins TRBV29-1 and TRBJ1-2; the D is unclear. This CDR3 comprises 11 residues. In germline, CDR1 is SQVTM, CDR2 ANQGSEA. With 3 bases removed from V and 3 bases from J, the gap between germline ends came to 5 bases. CDR3 DNA: TGCAGCGTTGACCACGACTATGGCTACACCTTC. Amino acids: CSVDHDYGYTF.

This chain joins TRBV4-3 and TRBJ2-5; 7 bases are a match to TRBD1. Germline-derived CDR1 and CDR2 are LGHNA and YSLEER. The CDR3 extends over 16 amino acids. V lost 1 base, J lost 4 bases, and 9 bases stayed unmatched. CDR3 bases: TGCGCCAGCAGCCAAGGAGCCTCGGGACAGACAGAGACCCAGTACTTC. Protein: CASSQGASGQTETQYF.

V gene TRBV4-1 combines with J gene TRBJ1-5; D is unclear. Germline V gene data show CDR1 as MGHRA and CDR2 as YSYEKL. The CDR3 is 14 residues long. The V end was cut by 5 bases, the J end by 4 bases, with 12 bases between. CDR3 protein: CASSSRHQNQPQHF. The CDR3 DNA is TGCGCCAGCAGCTCCCGACACCAAAATCAGCCCCAGCATTTT.

The chain recombines TRBV6-1 with TRBJ1-3; tentatively, D is TRBD1 (6 bases). This CDR3 is built from 15 residues. Deletions cut 8 bases from V and 2 bases from J, with 16 bases between. The germline V gene has CDR1 MNHNS and CDR2 SASEGT. The chain's CDR3 is CASRLPGATGNTIYF. In DNA, the CDR3 is TGTGCCAGCCGTCTCCCGGGGGCTACTGGAAACACCATATATTTT.

The chain recombines TRBV7-9 with TRBJ2-5; no clear D gene. This CDR3 has 12 amino acids. Trimming stripped 2 bases from V and 1 base from J, with 2 bases between. Germline CDR1 SEHNR, CDR2 FQNEAQ (reference sequence). Here the CDR3 DNA reads TGTGCCAGCAGCTTAATCCAAGAGACCCAGTACTTC. Translated: CASSLIQETQYF.

The chain links TRBV11-2 to TRBJ2-1; TRBD2 aligns across 7 bases. Losses at the gene ends were 0 bases for V and 8 bases for J; bases not matched to a gene: 7. From germline, CDR1 is SGHAT and CDR2 FQNNGV. The CDR3 is made up of 15 amino acids. CDR3 coding DNA: TGTGCCAGCAGCTTAGATCAAGCGGGATTGGATGAGCAGTTCTTC. Its protein is CASSLDQAGLDEQFF.

The J gene is TRBJ1-1, the V gene TRBV5-1, with D tentatively TRBD1 (5 bases). The germline V and J ends were trimmed by 1 base and 5 bases, with 18 bases remaining between them. Per germline, CDR1 SGHRS and CDR2 YFSETQ. This CDR3 comprises 16 residues. CDR3 in amino acids: CASSLLGRPKGTEAFF. The DNA of the CDR3 is TGCGCCAGCAGCTTGTTAGGGCGGCCTAAGGGGACTGAAGCTTTCTTT.

This chain joins TRBV4-2 and TRBJ1-4; D gene ambiguous. The CDR3 totals 17 residues. Trimming left V 2 bases short and J 0 bases short, with 13 bases between. Germline assignment: CDR1 LGHNA and CDR2 YNFKEQ. The CDR3 region is CASSQRAPGATNEKLFF. As DNA, the CDR3 is TGTGCCAGCAGCCAAAGGGCGCCCGGGGCAACTAATGAAAAACTGTTTTTT.

The chain links TRBV30 to TRBJ1-5, with D perhaps matching TRBD1 (6 bases). CDR3 length equals 13 residues. V shed 3 bases and J shed 11 bases, with 17 bases lying between them. The germline gives CDR1 GTSNPN, CDR2 SVGIG (reference sequence). The CDR3 protein is CAWSGPGTQAQHF. The CDR3 bases are TGTGCCTGGAGCGGCCCCGGGACACAAGCCCAGCATTTT. The full variable domain, rest sourced from reference TRBV30 and TRBJ1-5, is SQTIHQWPATLVQPVGSPLSLECTVEGTSNPNLYWYRQAAGRGLQLLFYSVGIGQISSEVPQNLSASRPQDRQFILSSKKLLLSDSGFYLCAWSGPGTQAQHFGDGTRLSIL.

The rearrangement links TRBV7-3 to TRBJ2-1; no firm D call. Germline loops: CDR1 SGHTA, CDR2 FQGTGA. This CDR3 comprises 16 residues. Trimming pared 1 base from V and 0 bases from J, leaving 10 bases between. In DNA, the CDR3 is TGTGCCAGCAGCTTAAAACCAGCTAGCTCCTACAATGAGCAGTTCTTC. Translation: CASSLKPASSYNEQFF.